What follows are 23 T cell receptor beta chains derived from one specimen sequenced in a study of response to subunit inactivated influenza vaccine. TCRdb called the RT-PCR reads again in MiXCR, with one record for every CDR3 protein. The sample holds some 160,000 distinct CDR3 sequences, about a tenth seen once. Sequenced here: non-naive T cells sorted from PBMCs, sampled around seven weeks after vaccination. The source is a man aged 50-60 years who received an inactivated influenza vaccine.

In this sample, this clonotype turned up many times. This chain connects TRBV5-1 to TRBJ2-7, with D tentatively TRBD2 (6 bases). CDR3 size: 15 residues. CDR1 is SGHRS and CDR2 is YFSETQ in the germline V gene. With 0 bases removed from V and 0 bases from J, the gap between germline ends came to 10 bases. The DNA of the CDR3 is TGCGCCAGCAGCTTGGTTCGGGGGAGCTCCTACGAGCAGTACTTC. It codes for CASSLVRGSSYEQYF.

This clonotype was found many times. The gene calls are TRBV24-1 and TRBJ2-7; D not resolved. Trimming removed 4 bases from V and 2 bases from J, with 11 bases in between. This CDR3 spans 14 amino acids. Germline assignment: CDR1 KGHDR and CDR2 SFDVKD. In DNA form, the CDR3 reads TGTGCCACCAGTGACACTATTTGGCCCTACGAGCAGTACTTC. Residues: CATSDTIWPYEQYF.

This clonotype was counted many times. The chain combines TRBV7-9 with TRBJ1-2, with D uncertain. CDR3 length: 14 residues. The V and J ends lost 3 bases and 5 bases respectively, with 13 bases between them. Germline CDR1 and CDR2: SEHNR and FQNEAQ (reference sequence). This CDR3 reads CASSFGSGEYGYTF. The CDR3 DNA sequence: TGTGCCAGCAGCTTTGGGAGCGGGGAATATGGCTACACCTTC. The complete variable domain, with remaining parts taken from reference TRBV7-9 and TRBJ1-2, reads DTGVSQNPRHKITKRGQNVTFRCDPISEHNRLYWYRQTLGQGPEFLTYFQNEAQLEKSRLLSDRFSAERPKGSFSTLEIQRTEQGDSAMYLCASSFGSGEYGYTFGSGTRLTVV.

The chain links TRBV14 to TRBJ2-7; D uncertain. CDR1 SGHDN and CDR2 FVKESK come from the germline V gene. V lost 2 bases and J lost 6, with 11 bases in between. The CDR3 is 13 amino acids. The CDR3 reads CASSQIQLGEQYF. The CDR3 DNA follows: TGTGCCAGCAGCCAAATACAGTTGGGCGAGCAGTACTTC.

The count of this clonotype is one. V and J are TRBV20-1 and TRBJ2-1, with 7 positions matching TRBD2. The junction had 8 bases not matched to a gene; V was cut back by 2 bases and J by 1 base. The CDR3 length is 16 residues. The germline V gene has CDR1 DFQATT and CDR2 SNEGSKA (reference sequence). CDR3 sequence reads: CSARSGEGRSYNEQFF. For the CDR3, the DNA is TGCAGTGCTAGATCGGGGGAGGGCCGGTCCTACAATGAGCAGTTCTTC.

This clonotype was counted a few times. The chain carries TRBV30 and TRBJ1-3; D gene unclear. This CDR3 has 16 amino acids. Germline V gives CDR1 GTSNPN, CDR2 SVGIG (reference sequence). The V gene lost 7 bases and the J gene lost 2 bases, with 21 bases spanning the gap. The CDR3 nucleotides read TGTGCCTACCGCTCTCACCTCTTGATAGCTGGAAACACCATATATTTT. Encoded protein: CAYRSHLLIAGNTIYF. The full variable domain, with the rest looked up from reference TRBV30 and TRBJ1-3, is SQTIHQWPATLVQPVGSPLSLECTVEGTSNPNLYWYRQAAGRGLQLLFYSVGIGQISSEVPQNLSASRPQDRQFILSSKKLLLSDSGFYLCAYRSHLLIAGNTIYFGEGSWLTVV.

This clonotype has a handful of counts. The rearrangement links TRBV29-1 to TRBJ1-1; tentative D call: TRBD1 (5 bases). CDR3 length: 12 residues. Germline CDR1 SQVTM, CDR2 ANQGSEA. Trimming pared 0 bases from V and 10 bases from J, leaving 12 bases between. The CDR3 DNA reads TGCAGCGTTGAAGAGGCAGGGCGGCGAGCTTTCTTT. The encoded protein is CSVEEAGRRAFF.

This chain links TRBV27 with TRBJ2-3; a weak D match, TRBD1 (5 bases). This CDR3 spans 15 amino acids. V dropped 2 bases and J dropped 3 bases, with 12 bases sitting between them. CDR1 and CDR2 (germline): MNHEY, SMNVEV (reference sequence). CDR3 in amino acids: CASSLQPQGTDTQYF. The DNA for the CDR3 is TGTGCCAGCAGTTTACAGCCTCAGGGAACAGATACGCAGTATTTT.

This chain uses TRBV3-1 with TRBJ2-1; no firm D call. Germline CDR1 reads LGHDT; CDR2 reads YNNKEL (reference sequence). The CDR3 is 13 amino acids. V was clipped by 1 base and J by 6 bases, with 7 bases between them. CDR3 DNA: TGTGCCAGCAGCCAAGTAGGTGGCAATGAGCAGTTCTTC. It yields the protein CASSQVGGNEQFF.

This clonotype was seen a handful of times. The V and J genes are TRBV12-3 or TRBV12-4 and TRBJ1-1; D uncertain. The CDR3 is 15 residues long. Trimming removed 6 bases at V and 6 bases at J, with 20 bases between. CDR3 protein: CASSNPTTLRAEAFF. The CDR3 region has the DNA TGTGCCAGCAGCAATCCAACTACCCTAAGGGCTGAAGCTTTCTTT.

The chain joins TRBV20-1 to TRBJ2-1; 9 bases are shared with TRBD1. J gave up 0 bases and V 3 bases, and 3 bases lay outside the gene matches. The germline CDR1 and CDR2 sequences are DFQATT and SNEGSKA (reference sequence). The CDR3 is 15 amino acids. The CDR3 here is CSASWGQGSYNEQFF. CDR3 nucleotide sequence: TGCAGTGCTAGTTGGGGACAGGGCTCCTACAATGAGCAGTTCTTC.

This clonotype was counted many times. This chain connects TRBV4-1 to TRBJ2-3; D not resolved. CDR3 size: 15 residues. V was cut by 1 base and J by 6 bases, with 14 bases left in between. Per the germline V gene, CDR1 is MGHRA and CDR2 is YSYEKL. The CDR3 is CASSQVGTRSDTQYF. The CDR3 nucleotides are TGCGCCAGCAGCCAAGTGGGCACCCGGAGTGATACGCAGTATTTT.

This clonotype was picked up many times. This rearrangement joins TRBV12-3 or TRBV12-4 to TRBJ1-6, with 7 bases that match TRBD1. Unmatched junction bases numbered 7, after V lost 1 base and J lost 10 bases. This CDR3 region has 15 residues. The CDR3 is CASSLGGGGDSPLHF. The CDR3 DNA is TGTGCCAGCAGTTTAGGGGGAGGGGGCGACTCACCCCTCCACTTT.

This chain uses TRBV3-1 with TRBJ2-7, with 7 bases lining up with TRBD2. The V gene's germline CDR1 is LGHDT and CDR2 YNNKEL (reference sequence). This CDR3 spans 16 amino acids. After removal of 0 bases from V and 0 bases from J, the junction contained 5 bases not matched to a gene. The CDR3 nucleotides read TGTGCCAGCAGCCAAGAAGTGACTAGCAGCTCCTACGAGCAGTACTTC. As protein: CASSQEVTSSSYEQYF.

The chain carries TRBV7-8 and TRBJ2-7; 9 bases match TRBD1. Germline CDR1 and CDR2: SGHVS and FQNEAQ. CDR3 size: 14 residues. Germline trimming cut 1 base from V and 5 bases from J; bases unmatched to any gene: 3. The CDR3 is CASSLVRTGDEQYF. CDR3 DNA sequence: TGTGCCAGCAGCTTAGTGCGGACAGGGGACGAGCAGTACTTC.

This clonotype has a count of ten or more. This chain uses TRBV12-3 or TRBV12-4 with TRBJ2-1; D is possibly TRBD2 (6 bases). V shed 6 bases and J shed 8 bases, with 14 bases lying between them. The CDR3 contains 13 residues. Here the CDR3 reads CASRSTSIYEQFF. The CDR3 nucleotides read TGTGCCAGCAGATCAACTAGCATCTATGAGCAGTTCTTC.

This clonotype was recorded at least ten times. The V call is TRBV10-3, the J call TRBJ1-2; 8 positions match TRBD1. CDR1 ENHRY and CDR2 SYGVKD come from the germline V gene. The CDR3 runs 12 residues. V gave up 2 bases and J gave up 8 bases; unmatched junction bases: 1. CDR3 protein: CAISEDRGGYTF. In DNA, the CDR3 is TGTGCCATCAGTGAGGACAGGGGAGGCTACACCTTC.

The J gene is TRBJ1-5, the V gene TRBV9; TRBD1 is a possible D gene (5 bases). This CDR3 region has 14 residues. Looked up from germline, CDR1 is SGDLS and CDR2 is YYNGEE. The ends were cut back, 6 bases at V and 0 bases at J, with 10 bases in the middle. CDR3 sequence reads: CASNDGTSNQPQHF. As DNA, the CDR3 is TGTGCCAGCAATGACGGGACTAGCAATCAGCCCCAGCATTTT.

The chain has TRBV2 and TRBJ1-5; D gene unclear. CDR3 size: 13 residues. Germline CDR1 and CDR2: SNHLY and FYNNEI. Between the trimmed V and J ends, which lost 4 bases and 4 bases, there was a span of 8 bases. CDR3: CASSGKGNQPQHF. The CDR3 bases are TGTGCCAGCAGTGGGAAAGGAAATCAGCCCCAGCATTTT.

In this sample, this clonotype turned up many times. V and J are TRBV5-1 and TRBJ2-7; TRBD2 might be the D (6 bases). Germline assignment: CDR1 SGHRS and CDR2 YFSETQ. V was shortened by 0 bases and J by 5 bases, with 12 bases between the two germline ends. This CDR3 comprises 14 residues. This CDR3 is CASSLDLPGDEQYF. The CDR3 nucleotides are TGCGCCAGCAGCTTGGACCTCCCGGGGGACGAGCAGTACTTC.

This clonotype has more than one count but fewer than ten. CDR3 sequence (DNA): TGCGCCAGCAGCTTGGGAGGCCCTTATGATACGCAGTATTTT. Protein: CASSLGGPYDTQYF. The chain is built from TRBV5-1 and TRBJ2-3; D call uncertain. The CDR3 has 14 residues. Germline CDR1 SGHRS, CDR2 YFSETQ. V gave up 0 bases and J gave up 6 bases, with 11 bases separating them.

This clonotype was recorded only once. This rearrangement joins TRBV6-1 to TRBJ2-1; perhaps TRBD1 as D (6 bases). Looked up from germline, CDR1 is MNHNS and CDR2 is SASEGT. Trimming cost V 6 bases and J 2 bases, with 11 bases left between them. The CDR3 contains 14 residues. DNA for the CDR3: TGTGCCAGCAGCCGTAAGGGGGCCTACAATGAGCAGTTCTTC. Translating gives CASSRKGAYNEQFF.

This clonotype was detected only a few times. The CDR3 DNA reads TGTGCCAGCAGCTTAGTGCTAGCTGAGCAGTTCTTC. This sequence encodes CASSLVLAEQFF. The genes are TRBV7-2 and TRBJ2-1; tentatively, D is TRBD2 (5 bases). Germline CDR1 is SGHTA and CDR2 is FQGNSA. This CDR3 is built from 12 residues. V was trimmed by 1 base and J by 9 bases, leaving 7 bases between them. Together with reference TRBV7-2 and TRBJ2-1, the CDR3 gives the full variable domain: GAGVSQSPSNKVTEKGKDVELRCDPISGHTALYWYRQSLGQGLEFLIYFQGNSAPDKSGLPSDRFSAERTGGSVSTLTIQRTQQEDSAVYLCASSLVLAEQFFGPGTRLTVL.